This T cell receptor beta chain is drawn from a study of shared clonotypes between healthy human individuals. This clone was seen a single time. This CDR3 region has 14 residues. Trimming pared 7 bases from V and 0 bases from J, leaving 13 bases between. CDR1 is MNHNY, CDR2 SVGAGI, per germline (reference sequence). Template for every sorted-subset replicate PCR totaled approximately 0.2 ug DNA, 25,000 to 30,000 T cell genomes. Sequencing used immunoSEQ multiplex PCR; TCRdb keeps in-frame clones, though not all of them. Of about 100,000 clones listed, 55% to 70% are singletons. The chain employs TRBV6-6 and TRBJ2-7; the D is unclear. The receptor comes from a woman in her thirties in good health. The specimen was memory CD8+ T cells sorted from blood. Subset here: CD45RO+ cells pooled with CCR7-negative TemRA cells. The CDR3 sequence is CASTVGQSSYEQYF. The CDR3 DNA reads TGTGCCAGCACCGTGGGTCAGAGCTCCTACGAGCAGTACTTC.